The clone carrying this T cell receptor (beta chain) came up a few times. The CDR3 is made up of 13 amino acids. V was cut by 3 bases and J by 6 bases, with 8 bases left in between. Germline CDR1 and CDR2: MNHEY and SVGEGT. MiXCR was run by TCRdb on the 5' RACE reads, yielding one entry per CDR3 protein. The profile shows approximately 74,000 distinct CDR3 sequences, more than 5.5% of them singletons. The sample is drawn from a study of T cells after yellow fever vaccination. The gene calls are TRBV6-2 or TRBV6-3 and TRBJ2-2; D gene ambiguous. The input for sequencing was CD8+ T cells sorted from PBMCs, taken about 5 days after the first yellow fever vaccination. The clonotype was recovered from a man between 18 and 29 years old who received the YFV17D yellow fever vaccine. The DNA of the CDR3 is TGTGCCAGCAGTTATAGTTGGCCCGGGGAGCTGTTTTTT. Protein product: CASSYSWPGELFF.